The 4 T cell receptor beta chains presented below share a single source sample, sequenced in a study of spatial heterogeneity in lung cancer. Whole-study results and caveats: Expanded alpha and beta TCR counts within tumors tracked tumor mutation counts.

Time point meaning: sample taken at primary tumor resection. The antigens these receptors bind are not known. TCRdb re-derived calls from the 5' RACE reads in MiXCR, one entry per CDR3 protein. The profile shows around 2,800 distinct CDR3 sequences, 10% to 11% of them singletons. The sequencing used lung tumor tissue, collected at surgery. The receptors were sampled from a male donor with early-stage non-small cell lung cancer.

By proportion, this clonotype is medium-sized. This beta chain is an unintended read in a library built for alpha chains; its size means little. V is TRBV7-2 and J is TRBJ2-1; 8 bases map to TRBD1. The length of the CDR3 is 15 residues. Germline loops: CDR1 SGHTA, CDR2 FQGNSA. V lost 0 bases to trimming and J lost 10 bases; unmatched junction nucleotides: 8. The CDR3 reads CASSLAQGGWREQFF. The CDR3 coding sequence is TGTGCCAGCAGCTTAGCACAGGGGGGCTGGAGGGAGCAGTTCTTC.

This clonotype is medium-sized by share. Found in a library prepared for alpha chains, this beta chain is an off-target read, and its abundance has little meaning. V usage is TRBV9 and J usage is TRBJ2-3; a weak D match, TRBD2 (6 bases). The ends were cut back, 7 bases at V and 0 bases at J, with 15 bases in the middle. Per the germline V gene, CDR1 is SGDLS and CDR2 is YYNGEE. This CDR3 region has 15 residues. The CDR3 spells CASRPPGGSTDTQYF. In nucleotides, the CDR3 is TGTGCCAGCCGCCCTCCCGGGGGTAGCACAGATACGCAGTATTTT.

This clonotype was detected many times. This beta chain is an off-target read within a library intended for alpha chains, so its frequency means little. This chain uses TRBV4-2 with TRBJ1-2; no definite D call. Germline V lookup: CDR1 LGHNA, CDR2 YNFKEQ. The V end was cut by 0 bases, the J end by 4 bases, with 12 bases between. This CDR3 region has 15 residues. This CDR3 reads CASSQDRSDGYGYTF. The CDR3 DNA is TGTGCCAGCAGCCAAGATCGTTCAGACGGCTATGGCTACACCTTC.

This clonotype is medium-sized in the sample. This beta chain turned up in a library designed for alpha chains; as an off-target read, its abundance says little. The chain couples TRBV18 to TRBJ2-3; tentative D call: TRBD1 (5 bases). Germline-derived CDR1 and CDR2 are KGHSH and LQKENI. CDR3 length: 15 residues. V lost 2 bases, J lost 0 bases, and 9 bases lay in between. The CDR3 is CASSPMTESTDTQYF. The CDR3 DNA reads as TGTGCCAGCTCACCAATGACAGAGAGCACAGATACGCAGTATTTT.